These 28 T cell receptor beta chains came from one sample sequenced in a study of blood T cell repertoires in COVID-19. Repertoires were generated with immunoSEQ multiplex PCR, while TCRdb's copy carries only in-frame clones and drops some. Found here are 200,000 or so clones, around 79% of them singletons; the top ten hold 15% to 20%. Input material: peripheral blood. The origin of the receptors is a man aged 60-69 years with active or convalescent COVID-19.

This clone was observed a handful of times. This rearrangement joins TRBV28 to TRBJ2-5; no clear D. The CDR3 runs 13 residues. Germline values: CDR1 MDHEN, CDR2 SYDVKM. V shed 7 bases and J shed 5 bases, with 14 bases lying between them. The CDR3 region has the DNA TGTGCCAGCAACAGAGCCCCGTCTGAGACCCAGTACTTC. Protein product: CASNRAPSETQYF. The whole variable domain, remainder taken from reference TRBV28 and TRBJ2-5, is DVKVTQSSRYLVKRTGEKVFLECVQDMDHENMFWYRQDPGLGLRLIYFSYDVKMKEKGDIPEGYSVSREKKERFSLILESASTNQTSMYLCASNRAPSETQYFGPGTRLLVL.

The gene calls are TRBV27 and TRBJ2-2; weak D call: TRBD2 (6 bases). The CDR3 runs to 15 residues. The V and J ends lost 2 bases and 5 bases respectively, with 12 bases between them. The germline CDR1 and CDR2 sequences are MNHEY and SMNVEV (reference sequence). CDR3 region: CASSLKQAGTGELFF. DNA for the CDR3: TGTGCCAGCAGTTTAAAGCAGGCGGGGACCGGGGAGCTGTTTTTT.

This sequence joins TRBV5-1 and TRBJ2-7; perhaps TRBD2 as D (6 bases). V lost 1 base to trimming and J lost 0 bases, with 14 bases between them. The germline CDR1 and CDR2 sequences are SGHRS and YFSETQ. The CDR3 spans 16 residues. The CDR3 DNA sequence: TGCGCCAGCAGCTTGAGTCCAGCGGGCTCCTCCTACGAGCAGTACTTC. This encodes CASSLSPAGSSYEQYF.

V gene TRBV7-3 combines with J gene TRBJ2-2; 10 positions agree with TRBD2. The V gene end was trimmed by 4 bases and the J gene end by 4 bases; junction bases not matched to a gene: 6. Germline V lookup: CDR1 SGHTA, CDR2 FQGTGA. CDR3 length equals 16 residues. CDR3 DNA: TGTGCCAGCAGCTCCATAGCGGGAGGTCGCACCGGGGAGCTGTTTTTT. It specifies CASSSIAGGRTGELFF.

This clone appeared a few times. The rearrangement uses TRBV29-1 and TRBJ1-5; TRBD1 matches 8 bases. V lost 6 bases to trimming and J lost 5 bases; unmatched junction nucleotides: 3. Germline V gene lookup returns CDR1 SQVTM and CDR2 ANQGSEA. This CDR3 is built from 12 residues. DNA for the CDR3: TGCAGCGTAGTGACAGGGGATCAGCCCCAGCATTTT. It specifies CSVVTGDQPQHF.

V is TRBV3-1 (or the pseudogene TRBV3-2) and J is TRBJ1-4; a weak D match, TRBD1 (5 bases). This CDR3 has 14 residues. V lost 3 bases to trimming and J lost 8 bases, with 13 bases between them. Germline-derived CDR1 and CDR2 are LGHDT and YNNKEL (reference sequence). CDR3 sequence reads: CASSQGRIPEKLFF. Written as DNA, the CDR3 is TGTGCCAGCAGCCAGGGGCGCATTCCCGAAAAACTGTTTTTT.

This clone has more than one count but fewer than ten. The V gene is TRBV4-2, the J gene TRBJ2-2; 13 bases align to TRBD2. The germline gives CDR1 LGHNA, CDR2 YNFKEQ. After removal of 4 bases from V and 5 bases from J, the junction contained 4 bases not matched to a gene. The CDR3 has 16 residues. CDR3 sequence: CASSPWTSGGTGELFF. The CDR3 bases are TGTGCCAGCAGCCCTTGGACTAGCGGGGGTACCGGGGAGCTGTTTTTT.

The V call is TRBV18, the J call TRBJ2-7, with 8 positions matching TRBD2. In germline, CDR1 is KGHSH, CDR2 LQKENI. V was clipped by 3 bases and J by 2 bases; unmatched bases: 9. This CDR3 comprises 16 residues. The DNA for the CDR3 is TGTGCCAGCTCACCCTCGGGGGCTAGCGGGCCCTACGAGCAGTACTTC. Translating gives CASSPSGASGPYEQYF.

This clone was counted many times. The chain links TRBV2 to TRBJ2-7; 8 nucleotides match TRBD1. Germline loops: CDR1 SNHLY, CDR2 FYNNEI. V shed 7 bases, J shed 0 bases, and the junction held 5 bases outside the gene matches. This CDR3 is built from 14 residues. This chain's CDR3 is CASMDRVSSYEQYF. DNA of the CDR3: TGTGCCAGCATGGACAGGGTCAGCTCCTACGAGCAGTACTTC.

Comments on this clone: The sample holds other DNA sequences that translate to the same CDR3. The rearrangement uses TRBV9 and TRBJ1-2; 7 positions match TRBD1. The germline gives CDR1 SGDLS, CDR2 YYNGEE. The CDR3 extends over 14 amino acids. V was pared by 0 bases and J by 5 bases, with 4 bases of the junction left unmatched. CDR3 coding DNA: TGTGCCAGCAGCGTAGAGGACAGGCCGTATGGCTACACCTTC. This gives the protein CASSVEDRPYGYTF.

This chain links TRBV19 with TRBJ2-3; 13 nucleotides line up with TRBD2. Germline CDR1 reads LNHDA; CDR2 reads SQIVND (reference sequence). V gave up 8 bases and J gave up 10 bases; unmatched junction bases: 9. This CDR3 contains 14 residues. CDR3 nucleotides: TGTGCCAGTCGCACTAGCGGGAGGGCGAGGGCGCAGTATTTT. Protein product: CASRTSGRARAQYF.

This clone appeared a few times. The V call is TRBV5-4, the J call TRBJ1-6; 9 bases line up with TRBD1. The CDR3 is 16 amino acids. Germline CDR1 is SGHNT and CDR2 is YYREEE (reference sequence). After removal of 0 bases from V and 11 bases from J, the junction contained 9 bases not matched to a gene. The CDR3 sequence is CASSLAGTGLGTPLHF. DNA of the CDR3: TGTGCCAGCAGCTTGGCCGGGACAGGGCTGGGGACACCCCTCCACTTT.

The J gene is TRBJ1-2, the V gene TRBV29-1, with TRBD1 identical over 9 bases. The CDR3 extends over 12 amino acids. Germline CDR1 is SQVTM and CDR2 is ANQGSEA. The J segment lost 6 bases and the V segment lost 2 bases, leaving 1 base of the junction unmatched. The CDR3 loop is CSVENRGHGYTF. CDR3 DNA sequence: TGCAGCGTTGAAAACAGGGGGCATGGCTACACCTTC.

The rearrangement joins TRBV4-1 to TRBJ2-5; 12 nucleotides match TRBD2. J lost 1 base, V lost 2 bases, and 11 bases had no gene match. Germline V CDR1 and CDR2: MGHRA, YSYEKL. The CDR3 consists of 19 residues. This chain's CDR3 is CASSQSIRPGLAGQETQYF. Here the CDR3 DNA reads TGCGCCAGCAGCCAATCAATCCGCCCGGGACTAGCGGGCCAAGAGACCCAGTACTTC.

The chain joins TRBV18 to TRBJ2-5; 7 nucleotides match TRBD1. Germline V gives CDR1 KGHSH, CDR2 LQKENI. CDR3 length: 17 amino acids. Trimming at V came to 3 bases and at J to 1 base, leaving 11 bases not matched to a gene. CDR3 sequence reads: CASSPTFRQGAQETQYF. In DNA, the CDR3 is TGTGCCAGCTCACCGACATTTAGACAGGGAGCCCAAGAGACCCAGTACTTC.

The gene calls are TRBV9 and TRBJ2-7; D is ambiguous. Germline CDR1 and CDR2: SGDLS and YYNGEE. CDR3 size: 14 residues. Trimming stripped 6 bases from V and 6 bases from J, with 19 bases between. The CDR3: CASIPYYFLREQYF. For the CDR3, the DNA is TGTGCCAGCATCCCGTACTACTTTCTCCGCGAGCAGTACTTC. The full variable domain, with the rest looked up from reference TRBV9 and TRBJ2-7, is DSGVTQTPKHLITATGQRVTLRCSPRSGDLSVYWYQQSLDQGLQFLIQYYNGEERAKGNILERFSAQQFPDLHSELNLSSLELGDSALYFCASIPYYFLREQYFGPGTRLTVT.

The J gene is TRBJ2-2, the V gene TRBV18; 13 bases fit TRBD2. The V and J ends lost 2 bases and 4 bases, in that order; junction bases with no gene match: 1. Germline CDR1 KGHSH, CDR2 LQKENI. The CDR3 length is 16 residues. CDR3 coding DNA: TGTGCCAGCTCACCAGGACTAGCGGGAGTCACCGGGGAGCTGTTTTTT. Encoded protein: CASSPGLAGVTGELFF. Combining the CDR3 with reference TRBV18 and TRBJ2-2 gives the whole variable domain NAGVMQNPRHLVRRRGQEARLRCSPMKGHSHVYWYRQLPEEGLKFMVYLQKENIIDESGMPKERFSAEFPKEGPSILRIQQVVRGDSAAYFCASSPGLAGVTGELFFGEGSRLTVL.

V and J are TRBV9 and TRBJ1-2; 11 nucleotides match TRBD1. Losses at the gene ends were 0 bases for V and 6 bases for J; bases not matched to a gene: 1. The CDR3 extends over 14 amino acids. The V gene's germline CDR1 is SGDLS and CDR2 YYNGEE. The CDR3 coding sequence is TGTGCCAGCAGCGTAGGGACAGGGGGCAATGGCTACACCTTC. Encoded protein: CASSVGTGGNGYTF.

On this clone itself: Germline is not matched at one junction end, which may reflect a read error. The genes are TRBV7-3 and TRBJ1-1; 8 nucleotides match TRBD1. The CDR3 is 15 amino acids. The germline CDR1 and CDR2 sequences are SGHTA and FQGTGA. The CDR3 loop is CASSVTGGANTEAFF. The CDR3 DNA follows: TGTGCCAGCAGCGTAACAGGGGGTGCGAACACTGAAGCTTTCTTT.

The rearrangement joins TRBV28 to TRBJ1-1, with TRBD1 as a possible D gene (5 bases). The V end lost 2 bases, the J end lost 10 bases, and 17 bases lay between the germline ends. Germline CDR1 is MDHEN and CDR2 is SYDVKM. This CDR3 contains 14 residues. This CDR3 is CASSLESGGGLAFF. The CDR3 DNA follows: TGTGCCAGCAGTTTAGAGAGTGGGGGAGGTCTAGCTTTCTTT.

Only a few counts were recorded for this clone. This chain joins TRBV5-1 and TRBJ1-1; D is perhaps TRBD1 (5 bases). Germline V gene data show CDR1 as SGHRS and CDR2 as YFSETQ. Trimming removed 5 bases at V and 4 bases at J, with 15 bases between. The CDR3 is 14 residues long. CDR3 protein: CASRGGSGGTEAFF. As DNA, the CDR3 is TGCGCCAGCAGGGGGGGTTCGGGTGGCACTGAAGCTTTCTTT.

With respect to this clone: One junction end does not reproduce the germline sequence, and a read error may be involved. The V gene is TRBV28, the J gene TRBJ1-2, with D perhaps TRBD1 (5 bases). The V gene's germline CDR1 is MDHEN and CDR2 SYDVKM. The CDR3 contains 14 residues. CDR3 region: CASSSTTEPSIVPF. For the CDR3, the DNA is TGTGCCAGCAGTTCCACGACAGAGCCCTCGATCGTCCCCTTC.

The CDR3 region is CASLGASGRYTDTQYF. CDR3 nucleotides: TGTGCCTCCCTAGGGGCTAGCGGGAGGTACACAGATACGCAGTATTTT. The chain carries TRBV28 and TRBJ2-3, with 11 bases identical to TRBD2. Germline trimming cut 11 bases from V and 2 bases from J; bases unmatched to any gene: 12. The germline V gene has CDR1 MDHEN and CDR2 SYDVKM. The CDR3 consists of 16 residues. Together with reference TRBV28 and TRBJ2-3, the CDR3 gives the full variable domain: DVKVTQSSRYLVKRTGEKVFLECVQDMDHENMFWYRQDPGLGLRLIYFSYDVKMKEKGDIPEGYSVSREKKERFSLILESASTNQTSMYLCASLGASGRYTDTQYFGPGTRLTVL.

V usage is TRBV3-1 (or the pseudogene TRBV3-2) and J usage is TRBJ2-7, with TRBD2 identical over 7 bases. After removal of 9 bases from V and 3 bases from J, the junction contained 8 bases not matched to a gene. The CDR3 loop spans 13 amino acids. CDR1 is LGHDT, CDR2 YNNKEL, per germline (reference sequence). CDR3 DNA sequence: TGTGCCAGGGGAATCAGGGAGGGCTACGAGCAGTACTTC. Translated, it gives CARGIREGYEQYF.

The chain recombines TRBV6-5 with TRBJ2-1; a weak D match, TRBD2 (6 bases). The V gene lost 4 bases and the J gene lost 2 bases, with 12 bases spanning the gap. The germline V gene encodes CDR1 MNHEY and CDR2 SVGAGI. The CDR3 contains 15 residues. The CDR3 DNA sequence: TGTGCCAGCAGTTCTCTAGCGAGACCCTACAATGAGCAGTTCTTC. As protein: CASSSLARPYNEQFF.

This chain uses TRBV29-1 with TRBJ1-2; perhaps TRBD1 as D (6 bases). Per germline, CDR1 SQVTM and CDR2 ANQGSEA. This CDR3 is built from 12 residues. The CDR3 region is CSAGRGSYGYTF. CDR3 coding DNA: TGCAGTGCAGGCAGGGGATCCTATGGCTACACCTTC.

This chain joins TRBV6-2 or TRBV6-3 and TRBJ1-2; unclear D gene. The CDR3 runs to 14 residues. Deletions cut 2 bases from V and 7 bases from J, with 14 bases between. Germline-derived CDR1 and CDR2 are MNHEY and SVGEGT. CDR3 sequence (DNA): TGTGCCAGCAGTTACCACGGGAGAGACCCTGGCTACACCTTC. Amino acids: CASSYHGRDPGYTF.

This sequence joins TRBV2 and TRBJ2-2, with 10 nucleotides matching TRBD1. The CDR3 totals 16 residues. Trimming at V came to 5 bases and at J to 1 base, leaving 4 bases not matched to a gene. Germline V gives CDR1 SNHLY, CDR2 FYNNEI. The CDR3 DNA reads as TGTGCCAGCAGTCGACAGGGGGCCATGAACACCGGGGAGCTGTTTTTT. It codes for CASSRQGAMNTGELFF.